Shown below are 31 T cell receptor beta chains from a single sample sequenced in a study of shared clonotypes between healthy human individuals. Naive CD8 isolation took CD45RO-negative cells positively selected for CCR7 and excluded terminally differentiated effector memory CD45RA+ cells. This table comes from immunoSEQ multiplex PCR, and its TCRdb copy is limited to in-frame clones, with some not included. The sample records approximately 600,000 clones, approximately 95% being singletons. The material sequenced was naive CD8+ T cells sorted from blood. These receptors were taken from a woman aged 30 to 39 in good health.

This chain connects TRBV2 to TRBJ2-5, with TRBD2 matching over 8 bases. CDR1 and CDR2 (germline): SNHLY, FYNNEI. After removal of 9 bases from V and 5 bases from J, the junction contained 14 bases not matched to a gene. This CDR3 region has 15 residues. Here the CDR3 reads CARGREGDRAETQYF. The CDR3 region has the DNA TGTGCCAGAGGACGGGAGGGCGATCGGGCTGAGACCCAGTACTTC.

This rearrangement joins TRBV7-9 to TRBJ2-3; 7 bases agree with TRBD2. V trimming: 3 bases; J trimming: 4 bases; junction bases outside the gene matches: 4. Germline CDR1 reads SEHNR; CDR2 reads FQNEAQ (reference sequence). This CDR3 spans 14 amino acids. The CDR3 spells CASSLSGDPDTQYF. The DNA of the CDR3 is TGTGCCAGCAGCTTGAGCGGGGACCCAGATACGCAGTATTTT.

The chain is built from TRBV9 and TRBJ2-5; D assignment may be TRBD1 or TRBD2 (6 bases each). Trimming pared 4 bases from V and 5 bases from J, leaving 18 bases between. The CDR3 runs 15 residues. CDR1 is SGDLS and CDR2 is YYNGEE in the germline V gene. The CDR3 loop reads CASSPTPGGGETQYF. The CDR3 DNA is TGTGCCAGCAGCCCTACCCCTGGAGGGGGGGAGACCCAGTACTTC.

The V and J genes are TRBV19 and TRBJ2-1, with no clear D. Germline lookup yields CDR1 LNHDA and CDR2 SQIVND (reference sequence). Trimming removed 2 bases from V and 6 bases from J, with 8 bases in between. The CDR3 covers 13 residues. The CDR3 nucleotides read TGTGCCAGTAGTATATCCGTAGTCAATGAGCAGTTCTTC. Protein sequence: CASSISVVNEQFF.

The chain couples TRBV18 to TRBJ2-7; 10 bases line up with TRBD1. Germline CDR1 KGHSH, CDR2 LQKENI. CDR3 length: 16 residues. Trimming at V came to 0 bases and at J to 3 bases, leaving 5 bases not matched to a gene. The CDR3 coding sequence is TGTGCCAGCTCACCACCGAAGGGACAGGGGTTCTACGAGCAGTACTTC. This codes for CASSPPKGQGFYEQYF. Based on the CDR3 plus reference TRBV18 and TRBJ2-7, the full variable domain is NAGVMQNPRHLVRRRGQEARLRCSPMKGHSHVYWYRQLPEEGLKFMVYLQKENIIDESGMPKERFSAEFPKEGPSILRIQQVVRGDSAAYFCASSPPKGQGFYEQYFGPGTRLTVT.

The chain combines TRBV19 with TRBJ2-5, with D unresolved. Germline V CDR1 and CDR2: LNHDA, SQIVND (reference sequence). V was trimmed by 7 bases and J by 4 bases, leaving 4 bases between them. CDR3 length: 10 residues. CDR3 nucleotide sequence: TGTGCCAGTAAAGGAGAGACCCAGTACTTC. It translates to CASKGETQYF. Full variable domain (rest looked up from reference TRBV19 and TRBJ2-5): DGGITQSPKYLFRKEGQNVTLSCEQNLNHDAMYWYRQDPGQGLRLIYYSQIVNDFQKGDIAEGYSVSREKKESFPLTVTSAQKNPTAFYLCASKGETQYFGPGTRLLVL.

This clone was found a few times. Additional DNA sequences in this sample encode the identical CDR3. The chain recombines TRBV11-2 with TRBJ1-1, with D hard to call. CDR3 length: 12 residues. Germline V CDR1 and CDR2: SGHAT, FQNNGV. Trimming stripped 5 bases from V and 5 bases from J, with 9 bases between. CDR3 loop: CASSPGGTEAFF. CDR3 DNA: TGTGCCAGCAGCCCCGGCGGAACTGAAGCTTTCTTT.

CDR3 in amino acids: CASSVTGLTGEQYF. For the CDR3, the DNA is TGTGCCAGCAGCGTTACCGGGCTAACGGGCGAGCAGTACTTC. V and J are TRBV7-2 and TRBJ2-7; no reliable D call. The CDR3 extends over 14 amino acids. Germline CDR1 reads SGHTA; CDR2 reads FQGNSA. V shed 5 bases and J shed 6 bases, with 17 bases lying between them.

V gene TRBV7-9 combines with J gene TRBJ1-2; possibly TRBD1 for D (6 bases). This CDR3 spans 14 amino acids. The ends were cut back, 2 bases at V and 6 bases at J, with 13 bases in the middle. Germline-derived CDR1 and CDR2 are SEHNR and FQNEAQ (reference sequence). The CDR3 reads CASSLRGGFDGYTF. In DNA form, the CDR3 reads TGTGCCAGCAGCTTACGGGGGGGCTTTGATGGCTACACCTTC.

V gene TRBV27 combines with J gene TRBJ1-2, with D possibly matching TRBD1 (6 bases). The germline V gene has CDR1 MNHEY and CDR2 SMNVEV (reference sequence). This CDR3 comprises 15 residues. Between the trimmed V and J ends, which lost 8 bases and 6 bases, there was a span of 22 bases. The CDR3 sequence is CASPVRGTKTHGYTF. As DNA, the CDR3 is TGTGCCAGCCCGGTGAGGGGGACGAAGACCCATGGCTACACCTTC.

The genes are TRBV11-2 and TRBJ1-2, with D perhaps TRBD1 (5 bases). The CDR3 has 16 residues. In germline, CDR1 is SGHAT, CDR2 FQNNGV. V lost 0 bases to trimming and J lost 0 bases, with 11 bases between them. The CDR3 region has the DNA TGTGCCAGCAGCTTAGATCGGACACAAGCTAACTATGGCTACACCTTC. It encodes CASSLDRTQANYGYTF.

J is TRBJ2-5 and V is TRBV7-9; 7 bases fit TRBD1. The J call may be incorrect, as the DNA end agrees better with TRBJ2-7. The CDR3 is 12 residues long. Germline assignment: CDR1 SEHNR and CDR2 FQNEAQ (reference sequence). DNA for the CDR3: TGTGCCATCTCAGGGGGAGCCCGCGAGCAGTACTTC. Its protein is CAISGGAREQYF.

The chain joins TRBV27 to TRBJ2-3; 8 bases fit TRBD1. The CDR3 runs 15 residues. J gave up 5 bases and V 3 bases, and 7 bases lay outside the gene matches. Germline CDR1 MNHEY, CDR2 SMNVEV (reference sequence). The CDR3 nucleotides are TGTGCCAGCAGTTTTAGACAGGGGCGGCAAGATACGCAGTATTTT. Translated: CASSFRQGRQDTQYF.

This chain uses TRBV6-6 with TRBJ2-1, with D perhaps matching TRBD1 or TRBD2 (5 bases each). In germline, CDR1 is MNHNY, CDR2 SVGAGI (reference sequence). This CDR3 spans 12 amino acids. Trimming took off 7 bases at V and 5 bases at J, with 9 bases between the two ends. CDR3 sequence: CASTGDHNEQFF. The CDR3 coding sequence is TGTGCCAGCACCGGGGACCACAATGAGCAGTTCTTC.

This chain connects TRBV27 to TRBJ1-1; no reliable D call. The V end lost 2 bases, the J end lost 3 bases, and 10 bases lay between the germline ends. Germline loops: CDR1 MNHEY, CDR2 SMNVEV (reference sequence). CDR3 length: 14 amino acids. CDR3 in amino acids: CASSLRYADTEAFF. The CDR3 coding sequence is TGTGCCAGCAGTTTAAGGTACGCGGACACTGAAGCTTTCTTT.

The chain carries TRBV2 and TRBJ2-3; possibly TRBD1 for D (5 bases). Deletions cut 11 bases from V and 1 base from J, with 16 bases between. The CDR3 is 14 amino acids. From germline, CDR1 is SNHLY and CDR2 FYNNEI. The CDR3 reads CARTRVDRTDTQYF. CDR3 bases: TGTGCCCGGACACGGGTGGACCGCACAGATACGCAGTATTTT.

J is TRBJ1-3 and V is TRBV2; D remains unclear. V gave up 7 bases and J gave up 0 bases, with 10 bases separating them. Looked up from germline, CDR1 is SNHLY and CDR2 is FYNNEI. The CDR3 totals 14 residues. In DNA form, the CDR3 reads TGTGCCAGCACGGAGGTTTCCTCTGGAAACACCATATATTTT. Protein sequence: CASTEVSSGNTIYF.

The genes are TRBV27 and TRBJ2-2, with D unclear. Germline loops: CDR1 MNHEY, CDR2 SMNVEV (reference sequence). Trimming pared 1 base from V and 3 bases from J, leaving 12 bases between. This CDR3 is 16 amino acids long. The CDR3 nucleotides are TGTGCCAGCAGTTTATACGGCTTATTGGACACCGGGGAGCTGTTTTTT. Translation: CASSLYGLLDTGELFF.

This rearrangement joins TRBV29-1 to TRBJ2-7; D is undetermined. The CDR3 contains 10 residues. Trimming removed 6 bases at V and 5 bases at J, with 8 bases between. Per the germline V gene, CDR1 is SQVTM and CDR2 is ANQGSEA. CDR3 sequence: CSVHSHEQYF. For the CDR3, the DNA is TGCAGCGTCCACTCACACGAGCAGTACTTC.

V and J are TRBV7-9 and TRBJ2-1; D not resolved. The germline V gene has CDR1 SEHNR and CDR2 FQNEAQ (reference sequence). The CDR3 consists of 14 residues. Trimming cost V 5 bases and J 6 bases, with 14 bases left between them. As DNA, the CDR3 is TGTGCCAGCAGCCCTTATTGGGGTCTCAATGAGCAGTTCTTC. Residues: CASSPYWGLNEQFF.

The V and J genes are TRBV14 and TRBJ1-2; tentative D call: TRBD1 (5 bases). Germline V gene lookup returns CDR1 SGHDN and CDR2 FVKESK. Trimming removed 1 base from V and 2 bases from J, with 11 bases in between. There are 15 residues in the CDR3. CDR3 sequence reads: CASSQGLRENYGYTF. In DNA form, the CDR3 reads TGTGCCAGCAGCCAAGGGCTCAGGGAAAACTATGGCTACACCTTC.

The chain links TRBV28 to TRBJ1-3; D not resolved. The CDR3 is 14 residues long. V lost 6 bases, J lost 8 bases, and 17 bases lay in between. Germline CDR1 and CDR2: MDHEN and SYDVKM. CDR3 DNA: TGTGCCAGCAGCTTCACCAAAAGTGGTGACACCATATATTTT. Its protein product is CASSFTKSGDTIYF.

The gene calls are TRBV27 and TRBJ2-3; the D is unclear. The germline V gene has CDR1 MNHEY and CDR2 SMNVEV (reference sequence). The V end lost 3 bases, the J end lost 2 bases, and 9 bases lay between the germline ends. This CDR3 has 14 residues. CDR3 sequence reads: CASSFGFPTDTQYF. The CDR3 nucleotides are TGTGCCAGCAGTTTCGGGTTCCCCACAGATACGCAGTATTTT.

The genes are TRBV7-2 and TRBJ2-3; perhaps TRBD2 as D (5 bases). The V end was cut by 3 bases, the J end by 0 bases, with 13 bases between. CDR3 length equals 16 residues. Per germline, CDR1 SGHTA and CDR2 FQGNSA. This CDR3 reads CASSFSLAVSTDTQYF. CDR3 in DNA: TGTGCCAGCAGCTTTAGTCTAGCAGTGAGCACAGATACGCAGTATTTT.

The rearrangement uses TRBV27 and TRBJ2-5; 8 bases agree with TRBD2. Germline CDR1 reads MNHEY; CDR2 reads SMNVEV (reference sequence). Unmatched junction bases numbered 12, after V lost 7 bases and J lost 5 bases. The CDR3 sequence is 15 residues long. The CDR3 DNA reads TGTGCCAGCACCCCCGGGGGGGGTCGGTTGGAGACCCAGTACTTC. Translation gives CASTPGGGRLETQYF.

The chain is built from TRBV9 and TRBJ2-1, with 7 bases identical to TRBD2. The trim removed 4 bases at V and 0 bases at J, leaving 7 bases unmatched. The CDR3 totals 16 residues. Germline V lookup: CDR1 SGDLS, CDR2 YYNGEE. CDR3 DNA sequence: TGTGCCAGCAGCCCAACCCTAGCGGCCTCCTACAATGAGCAGTTCTTC. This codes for CASSPTLAASYNEQFF.

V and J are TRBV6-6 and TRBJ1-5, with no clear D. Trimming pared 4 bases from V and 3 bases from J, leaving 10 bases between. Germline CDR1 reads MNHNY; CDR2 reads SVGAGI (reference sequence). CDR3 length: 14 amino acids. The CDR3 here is CASSWTDVNQPQHF. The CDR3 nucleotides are TGTGCCAGCAGTTGGACGGACGTCAATCAGCCCCAGCATTTT.

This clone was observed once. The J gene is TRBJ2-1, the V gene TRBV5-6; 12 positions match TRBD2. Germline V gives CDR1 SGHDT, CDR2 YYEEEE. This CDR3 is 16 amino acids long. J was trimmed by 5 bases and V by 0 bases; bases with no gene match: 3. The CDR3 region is CASSLAASGRDNEQFF. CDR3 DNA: TGTGCCAGCAGCTTGGCCGCTAGCGGGAGGGACAATGAGCAGTTCTTC. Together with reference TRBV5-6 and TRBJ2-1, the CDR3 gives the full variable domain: DAGVTQSPTHLIKTRGQQVTLRCSPKSGHDTVSWYQQALGQGPQFIFQYYEEEERQRGNFPDRFSGHQFPNYSSELNVNALLLGDSALYLCASSLAASGRDNEQFFGPGTRLTVL.

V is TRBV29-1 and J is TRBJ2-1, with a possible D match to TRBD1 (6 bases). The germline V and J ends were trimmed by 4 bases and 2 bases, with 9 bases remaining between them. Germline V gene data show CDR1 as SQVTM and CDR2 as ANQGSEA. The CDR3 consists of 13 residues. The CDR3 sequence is CSVGRGPYNEQFF. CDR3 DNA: TGCAGCGTTGGCAGGGGACCCTACAATGAGCAGTTCTTC.

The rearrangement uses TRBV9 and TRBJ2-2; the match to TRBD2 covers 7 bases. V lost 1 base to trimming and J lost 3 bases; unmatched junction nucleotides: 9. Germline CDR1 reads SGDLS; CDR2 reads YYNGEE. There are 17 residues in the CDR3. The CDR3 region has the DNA TGTGCCAGCAGCGTAAATCTGGCTAGCGGAGACACCGGGGAGCTGTTTTTT. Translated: CASSVNLASGDTGELFF.

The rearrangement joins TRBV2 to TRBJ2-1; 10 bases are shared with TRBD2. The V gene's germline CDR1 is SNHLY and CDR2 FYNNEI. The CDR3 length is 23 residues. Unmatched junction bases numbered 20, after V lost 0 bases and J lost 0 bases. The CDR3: CASSEALQVGSGRSRSSYNEQFF. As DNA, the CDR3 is TGTGCCAGCAGTGAAGCGCTTCAAGTTGGTAGCGGGAGGTCAAGAAGCTCCTACAATGAGCAGTTCTTC.